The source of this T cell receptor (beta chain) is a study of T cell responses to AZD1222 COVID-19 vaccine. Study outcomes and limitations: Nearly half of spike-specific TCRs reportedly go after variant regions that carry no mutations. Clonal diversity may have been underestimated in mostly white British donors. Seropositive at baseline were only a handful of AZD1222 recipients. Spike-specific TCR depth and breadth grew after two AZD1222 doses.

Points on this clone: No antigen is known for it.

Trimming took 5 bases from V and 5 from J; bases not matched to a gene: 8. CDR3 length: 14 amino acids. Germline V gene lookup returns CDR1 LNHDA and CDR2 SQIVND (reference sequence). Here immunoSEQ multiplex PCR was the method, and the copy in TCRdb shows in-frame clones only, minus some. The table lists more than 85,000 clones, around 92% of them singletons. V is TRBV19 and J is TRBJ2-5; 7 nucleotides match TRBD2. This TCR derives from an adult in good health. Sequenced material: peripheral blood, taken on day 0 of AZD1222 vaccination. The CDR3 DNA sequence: TGTGCCAGTAGTTTGGCTTTCGGGAGGGAGACCCAGTACTTC. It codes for CASSLAFGRETQYF.